These T cell receptor beta chains were read from a single sample in a study of blood T cell repertoires in COVID-19. Generated by immunoSEQ multiplex PCR, the TCRdb table keeps only in-frame clones and is missing some. The sample lists about 80,000 clones; over 70% were seen once. Sequencing was done on a sample of peripheral blood. These receptors originate from a man older than 75 with acute or convalescent COVID-19. Each CDR3 is given with its conserved first and last residue. A D gene is named only where the DNA matches it firmly. Some rows mark clone size as missing; the rest say once, few, many or name a class of expanded clone.

clone_size d_call j_call v_call cdr3_length cdr3_nt cdr3_aa
- - TRBJ2-3 TRBV12-3/TRBV12-4 11 TGTGCCAGCGCAGTCACAGATACGCAGTATTTT CASAVTDTQYF
- - TRBJ2-3 TRBV6-4 13 TGTGCCAGCAAGAGACTGGACACAGATACGCAGTATTTT CASKRLDTDTQYF
- - TRBJ1-5 TRBV7-9 15 TGTGCCAGCAGCTTAACCGACAGTAGCAATCAGCCCCAGCATTTT CASSLTDSSNQPQHF
- TRBD1 TRBJ1-6 TRBV13 16 TGTGCCAGCAGCTCCGGACAGGGGGCGCGGAATTCACCCCTCCACTTT CASSSGQGARNSPLHF
- TRBD1 TRBJ1-2 TRBV30 14 TGTGCCTGGTACAAGGGGGGGGACAGGAATGGCTACACCTTC CAWYKGGDRNGYTF
- - TRBJ1-2 TRBV20-1 12 TGCAGTGCTAGTTTTTTTTCACTTGGCTACACCTTC CSASFFSLGYTF
- - TRBJ2-3 TRBV5-1 12 TGCGCCAGCAGCCCACCGGCAGATACGCAGTATTTT CASSPPADTQYF
- TRBD1 TRBJ1-2 TRBV19 12 TGTGCCAGTACAGGGGGGTTCTATGGCTACACCTTC CASTGGFYGYTF
- - TRBJ2-5 TRBV2 13 TGTGCCAGCAGTGGACGGGGGTTAGAGACCCAGTACTTC CASSGRGLETQYF
- TRBD1 TRBJ1-3 TRBV19 12 TGTGCCGTAAGGGACAGGGTATACACCATATATTTT CAVRDRVYTIYF
- TRBD2 TRBJ2-3 TRBV6-5 15 TGTGCCAGCAGGGCCCGGGGGGAGATCACAGATACGCAGTATTTT CASRARGEITDTQYF
- TRBD2 TRBJ2-1 TRBV18 18 TGTGCCAGCTCACCACCAGGGACTAGCGGGGGGGAACTTAATGAGCAGTTCTTC CASSPPGTSGGELNEQFF
- - TRBJ1-2 TRBV3-1/TRBV3-2 15 TGTGCCAGCAGTCAACGCGGGGGAGCTAACTATGGCTACACCTTC CASSQRGGANYGYTF
few TRBD1 TRBJ2-7 TRBV29-1 14 TGCAGCGTTACTACCGTGGGACAGGGGAACGAGCAGTACTTC CSVTTVGQGNEQYF
few - TRBJ1-2 TRBV19 13 TGTGCCAGTAGTATAGTAGGGGTCGAAGGCTACACCTTC CASSIVGVEGYTF
few - TRBJ1-3 TRBV5-5 15 TGTGCCAGCAGCTTTGACAGCAGCTCTGGAAACACCATATATTTT CASSFDSSSGNTIYF
- - TRBJ2-1 TRBV7-3 14 TGTGCCAGCAGCTTAAATTCCCTACGAAATGAGCAGTTCTTC CASSLNSLRNEQFF
once TRBD1 TRBJ1-5 TRBV29-1 15 TGCAGCGTTGGGGGGACAGGGAATAGCAATCAGCCCCAGCATTTT CSVGGTGNSNQPQHF
few - TRBJ1-1 TRBV4-1 15 TGCGCCAGCAGCCAGACAGATCGGGACTATCCTGAAGCTTTCTTT CASSQTDRDYPEAFF
- - TRBJ2-5 TRBV5-8 15 TGTGCCAGCAGCTTGGGTAGCAGCTCTGGGGAGACCCAGTACTTC CASSLGSSSGETQYF
- TRBD2 TRBJ2-3 TRBV11-2 16 TGTGCCAGCAGTTTTAGTAGCGGGGGGGACACAGATACGCAGTATTTT CASSFSSGGDTDTQYF
once TRBD1 TRBJ1-2 TRBV6-2/TRBV6-3 14 TGTGCCAGCAGCCAAGGTGGGACAGCACTTGGCTACACCTTC CASSQGGTALGYTF
- TRBD1 TRBJ1-2 TRBV6-6 14 TGTGCCAGCAGCAATGGACAGGATATCTATGGCTACACCTTC CASSNGQDIYGYTF
- - TRBJ2-7 TRBV11-2 11 TGTGCCAGCAGCTTAGCACAGGAGCAGTACTTC CASSLAQEQYF
- - TRBJ1-2 TRBV14 14 TGTGCCAGCAGCCCTAACCGTGGGAGAAATGGCTACACCTTC CASSPNRGRNGYTF
- TRBD1 TRBJ2-3 TRBV7-8 16 TGTGCCAGCAGCTTACGAGGGGACAGGGGCACAGATACGCAGTATTTT CASSLRGDRGTDTQYF
- - TRBJ1-4 TRBV19 15 TGTGCCAGTAGTTTCAGGGCTACGACTAATGAAAAACTGTTTTTT CASSFRATTNEKLFF
- - TRBJ1-1 TRBV19 13 TGTGCCAGTAGTACCGACAGCGGGACTGAAGCTTTCTTT CASSTDSGTEAFF
- TRBD2 TRBJ2-5 TRBV7-9 15 TGTGCCAGCAGCCTGGGACTAGCAGACCGCGAGACCCAGTACTTC CASSLGLADRETQYF
once - TRBJ1-6 TRBV11-2 13 TGTGCCAGCAGCTTAGATCGTGTATACACCCTCCACTTT CASSLDRVYTLHF
- - TRBJ2-7 TRBV28 15 TGTGCCAGCAGTTCCCCCCGTGGTCGAGGCCACGAGCAGTACTTC CASSSPRGRGHEQYF
- TRBD1 TRBJ1-5 TRBV5-1 15 TGCGCCAGCAGCTTGGGGACAGGGGGCGGTCAGCCCCAGCATTTT CASSLGTGGGQPQHF
- - TRBJ1-6 TRBV14 14 TGTGCCAGCAGCCAAGAACGCAGGTTCTCACCCCTCCACTTT CASSQERRFSPLHF
- - TRBJ1-4 TRBV5-1 15 TGCGCCAGCAGAGCCGCGGGGGATTCCCATGAAAAACTGTTTTTT CASRAAGDSHEKLFF
- - TRBJ1-1 TRBV27 14 TGTGCCAGCAGTCCGGGGGGGGTGAACACTGAAGCTTTCTTT CASSPGGVNTEAFF
- - TRBJ1-2 TRBV12-3/TRBV12-4 12 TGTGCCAGCAGTGAAGGAGGGTATGGCTACACCTTC CASSEGGYGYTF
- TRBD1 TRBJ2-2 TRBV5-4 16 TGTGCCAGCAGCTCCTATGACAGGGCAAACACCGGGGAGCTGTTTTTT CASSSYDRANTGELFF
- - TRBJ1-3 TRBV5-1 16 TGCGCCAGCAGCTTGGCCGGGACACCCTCTGGAAACACCATATATTTT CASSLAGTPSGNTIYF
- TRBD1 TRBJ1-2 TRBV6-1 17 TGTGCCAGCAGTGGAACAGGGGCCGACGTCCCAATCTATGGCTACACCTTC CASSGTGADVPIYGYTF
once TRBD1 TRBJ2-2 TRBV24-1 18 TGTGCCACCAGTGGACCGGACAGGGGGCCATCGAACACCGGGGAGCTGTTTTTT CATSGPDRGPSNTGELFF
- - TRBJ1-4 TRBV7-2 15 TGTGCCAGCAGCCCCCGGGGACAAACCAATGAAAAACTGTTTTTT CASSPRGQTNEKLFF
- - TRBJ1-1 TRBV11-3 15 TGTGCCAGCAGTATCGGGGGAAGTTCGAACACTGAAGCTTTCTTT CASSIGGSSNTEAFF
- - TRBJ2-3 TRBV7-6 15 TGTGCCAGCAGCTTTAGGGGTGGGTTCACAGATACGCAGTATTTT CASSFRGGFTDTQYF
few - TRBJ1-5 TRBV3-1/TRBV3-2 14 TGTGCCAGCAGTCACGGGCAGGGCACGGGGCCCCAGCATTTT CASSHGQGTGPQHF
- - TRBJ1-5 TRBV6-1 14 TGTGCCAGCAGTGATCCCCAGGGGAATCAGCCCCAGCATTTT CASSDPQGNQPQHF
- - TRBJ2-5 TRBV7-3 13 TGTGCCAGCAGCCTCCTAGTTCAAGAGACCCAGTACTTC CASSLLVQETQYF
- - TRBJ2-7 TRBV6-5 13 TGTGCCAGCAGTAGAATCAGGGGCTACGAGCAGTACTTC CASSRIRGYEQYF
- TRBD1 TRBJ1-1 TRBV9 15 TGTGCCAGCAGCGTGGGAGGGGACAGGGGCGCTGAAGCTTTCTTT CASSVGGDRGAEAFF
- TRBD1 TRBJ1-4 TRBV19 14 TGTGCCAGTAGTCAAGGGACAGCTAATGAAAAACTGTTTTTT CASSQGTANEKLFF
few - TRBJ1-5 TRBV19 15 TGTGCCAGTAGTATAGTCACAGGGCTTAGGCAGCCCCAGCATTTT CASSIVTGLRQPQHF
- - TRBJ1-1 TRBV10-3 15 TGTGCCATCAGTGAGCCGGACACCCAGAACACTGAAGCTTTCTTT CAISEPDTQNTEAFF
few TRBD1 TRBJ1-1 TRBV5-1 17 TGCGCCAGCAGCACCACCGGGACAGGGGGTGGCCCGTTTGAAGCTTTCTTT CASSTTGTGGGPFEAFF
once TRBD2 TRBJ2-7 TRBV5-6 15 TGTGCCAGCAGCGGACTAGCGGGGGGTACCTACGAGCAGTACTTC CASSGLAGGTYEQYF
few TRBD2 TRBJ2-3 TRBV10-3 15 TGTGCCATCAGTGAGACTTCTAGCGGGGCTGGAACGCAGTATTTT CAISETSSGAGTQYF
- - TRBJ1-6 TRBV11-3 14 TGTGCCAGCAGCTTAGGTGAGGGTGGCTCACCCCTCCACTTT CASSLGEGGSPLHF
few - TRBJ2-7 TRBV19 14 TGTGCCAGTAGTATAGCACTAGTTTCCCACGAGCAGTACTTC CASSIALVSHEQYF
- - TRBJ1-1 TRBV29-1 14 TGCAGCGCCTCACTGGGGGGGCAGGACACTGAAGCTTTCTTT CSASLGGQDTEAFF
- TRBD1 TRBJ1-1 TRBV25-1 14 TGTGCCAGCAGTCCTTCAGACAGGGACACTGAAGCTTTCTTT CASSPSDRDTEAFF